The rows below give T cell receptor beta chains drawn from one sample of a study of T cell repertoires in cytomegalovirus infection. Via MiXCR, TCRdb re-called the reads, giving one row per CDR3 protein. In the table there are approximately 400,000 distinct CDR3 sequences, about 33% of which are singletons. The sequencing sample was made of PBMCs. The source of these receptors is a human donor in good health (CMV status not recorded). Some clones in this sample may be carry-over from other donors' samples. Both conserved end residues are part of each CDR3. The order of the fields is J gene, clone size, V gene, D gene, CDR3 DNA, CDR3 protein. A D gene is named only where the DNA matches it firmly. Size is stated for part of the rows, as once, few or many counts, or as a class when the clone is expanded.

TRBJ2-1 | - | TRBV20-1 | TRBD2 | TGCAGTGCTATCTTGGCTAGCGGCCTGGGTGCGCAGTTCTTC | CSAILASGLGAQFF
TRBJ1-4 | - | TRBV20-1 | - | TGCAGTGCTAGAGGCAGGGTCACTAATGAAAAACTGTTTTTT | CSARGRVTNEKLFF
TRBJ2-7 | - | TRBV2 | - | TGTGCCAGCAGTGAAAAAGGGGACGAGCAGTACTTC | CASSEKGDEQYF
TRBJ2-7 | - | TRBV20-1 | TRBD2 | TGCAGTGCTAGAGATTCTAGCGGGGGGGCCTGGTACGAGCAGTACTTC | CSARDSSGGAWYEQYF
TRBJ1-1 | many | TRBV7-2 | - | TGTGCCAGCAGCTTAAGCGGACAGAACACTGAAGCTTTCTTT | CASSLSGQNTEAFF
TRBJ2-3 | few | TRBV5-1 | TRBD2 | TGCGCCAGCAGCACCATTAGCGGGGTAGAAGCAGATACGCAGTATTTT | CASSTISGVEADTQYF
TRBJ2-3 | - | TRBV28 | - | TGTGCCAGCAGTTTAGTTCTAAGTCCAAGCACAGATACGCAGTATTTT | CASSLVLSPSTDTQYF
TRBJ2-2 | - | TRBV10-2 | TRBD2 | TGCGCCAGCAGTGTTGGGACTAGCCTTCGTCTGGCGAACACCGGGGAGCTGTTTTTT | CASSVGTSLRLANTGELFF
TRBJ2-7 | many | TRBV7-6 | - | TGTGCCAGCAGCTTAGTCTCCGGGGCCACCTACGAGCAGTACTTC | CASSLVSGATYEQYF
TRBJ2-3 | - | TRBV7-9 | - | TGTGCCAGCAGCTTACTTAGCAACTCGGATACGCAGTATTTT | CASSLLSNSDTQYF
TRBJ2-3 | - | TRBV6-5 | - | TGTGCCAGCAGTCCCGGGGATATAAGCGGCACAGATACGCAGTATTTT | CASSPGDISGTDTQYF
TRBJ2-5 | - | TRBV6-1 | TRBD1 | TGTGCCAGCAGACTTTACAGGGGGCGAAATGAGGAGACCCAGTACTTC | CASRLYRGRNEETQYF
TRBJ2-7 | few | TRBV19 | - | TGTGCCAGTAGTCAACACCAGGGGTTCGAGCAGTACTTC | CASSQHQGFEQYF
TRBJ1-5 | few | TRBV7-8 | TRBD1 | TGTGCCAGCAGCTTACGACGGACAGGGAAGAATAGCAATCAGCCCCAGCATTTT | CASSLRRTGKNSNQPQHF
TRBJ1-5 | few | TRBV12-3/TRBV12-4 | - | TGTGCCAGCAGTTCCGAGGGAAATAGCAATCAGCCCCAGCATTTT | CASSSEGNSNQPQHF
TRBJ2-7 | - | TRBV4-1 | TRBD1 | TGCGCCAGCAGCCAGAGGACAGGGAGCGAGCAGTACTTC | CASSQRTGSEQYF
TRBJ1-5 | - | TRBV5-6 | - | TGTGCCAGCAGCTCTGCCCTGGGGCAGCCCCAGCATTTT | CASSSALGQPQHF
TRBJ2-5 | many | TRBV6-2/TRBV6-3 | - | TGTGCCAGCAGTCCGGGATTTGACCAAGAGACCCAGTACTTC | CASSPGFDQETQYF
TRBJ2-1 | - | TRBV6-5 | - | TGTGCCAGCAGTTATAAGGCGGGGTCCTACAATGAGCAGTTCTTC | CASSYKAGSYNEQFF
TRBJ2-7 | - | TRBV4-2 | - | TGTGCCAGCAGCCAAGTGTTAGGGTCCTACGAGCAGTACTTC | CASSQVLGSYEQYF
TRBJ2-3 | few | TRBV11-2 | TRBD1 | TGTGCCAGCAGCTTAATACGGGGACAGGCAGATACGCAGTATTTT | CASSLIRGQADTQYF
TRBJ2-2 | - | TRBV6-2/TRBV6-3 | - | TGTGCCAGCATGCGGGGTTTCACCGGGGAGCTGTTTTTT | CASMRGFTGELFF